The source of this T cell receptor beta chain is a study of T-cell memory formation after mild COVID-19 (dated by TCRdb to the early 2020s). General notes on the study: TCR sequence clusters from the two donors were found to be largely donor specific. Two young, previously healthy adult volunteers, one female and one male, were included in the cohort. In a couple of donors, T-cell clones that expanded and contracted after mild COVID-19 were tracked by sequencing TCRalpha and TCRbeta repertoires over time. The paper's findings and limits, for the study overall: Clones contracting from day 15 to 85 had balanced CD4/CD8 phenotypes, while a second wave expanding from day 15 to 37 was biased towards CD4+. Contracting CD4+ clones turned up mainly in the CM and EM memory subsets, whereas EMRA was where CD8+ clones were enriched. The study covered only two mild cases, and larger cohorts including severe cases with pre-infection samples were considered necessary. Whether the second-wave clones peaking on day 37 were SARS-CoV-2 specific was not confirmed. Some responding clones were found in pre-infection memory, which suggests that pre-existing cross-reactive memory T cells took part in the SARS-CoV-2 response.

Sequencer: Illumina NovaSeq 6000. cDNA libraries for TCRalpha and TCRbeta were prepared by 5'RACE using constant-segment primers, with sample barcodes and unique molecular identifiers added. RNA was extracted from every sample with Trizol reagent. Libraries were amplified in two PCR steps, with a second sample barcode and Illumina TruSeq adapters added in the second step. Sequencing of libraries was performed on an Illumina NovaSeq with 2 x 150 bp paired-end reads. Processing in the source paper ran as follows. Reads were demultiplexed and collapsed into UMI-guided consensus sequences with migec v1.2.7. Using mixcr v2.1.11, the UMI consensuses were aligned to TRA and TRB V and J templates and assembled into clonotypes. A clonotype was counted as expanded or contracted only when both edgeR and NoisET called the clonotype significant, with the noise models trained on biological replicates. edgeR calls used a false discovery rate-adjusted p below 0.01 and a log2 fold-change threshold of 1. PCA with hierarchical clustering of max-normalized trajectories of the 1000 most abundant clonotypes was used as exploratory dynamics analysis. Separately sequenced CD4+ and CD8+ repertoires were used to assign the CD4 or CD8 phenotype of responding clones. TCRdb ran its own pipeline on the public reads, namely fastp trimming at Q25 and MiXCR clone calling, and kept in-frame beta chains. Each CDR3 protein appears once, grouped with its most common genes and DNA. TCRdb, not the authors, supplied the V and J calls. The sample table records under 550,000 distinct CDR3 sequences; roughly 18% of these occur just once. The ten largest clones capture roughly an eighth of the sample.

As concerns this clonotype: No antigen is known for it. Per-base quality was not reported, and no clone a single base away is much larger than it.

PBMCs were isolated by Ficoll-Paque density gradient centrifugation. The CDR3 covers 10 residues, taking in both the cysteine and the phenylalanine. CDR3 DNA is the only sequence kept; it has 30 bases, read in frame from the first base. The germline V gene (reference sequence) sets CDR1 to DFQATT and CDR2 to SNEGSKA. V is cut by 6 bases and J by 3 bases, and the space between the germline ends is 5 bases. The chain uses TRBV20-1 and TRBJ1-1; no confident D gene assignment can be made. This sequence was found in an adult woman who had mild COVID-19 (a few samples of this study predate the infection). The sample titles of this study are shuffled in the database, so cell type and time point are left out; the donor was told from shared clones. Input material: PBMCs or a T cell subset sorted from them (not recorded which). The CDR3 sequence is CSASDTEAFF. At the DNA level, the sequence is TGCAGTGCCAGTGACACTGAAGCTTTCTTT.